The clone carrying this T cell receptor beta chain was counted between two and nine times. The antigen remains unidentified. These data come from a study of CD8 T cells in ankylosing spondylitis. Regarding the study as a whole: As for the disease-linked clones, they showed a CD8+ phenotype and occurred at relatively low frequencies in peripheral blood. As reported, disease-linked clones showed significant enrichment in matched ankylosing spondylitis synovial fluid. Several of the motif variants were reported before in synovial fluid and blood from reactive arthritis. Roughly eight highly homologous variants made up a TCR beta motif, and this motif appeared characteristic of ankylosing spondylitis blood.

This CDR3 comprises 16 residues. V gave up 3 bases and J gave up 0 bases, with 9 bases separating them. Looked up from germline, CDR1 is ENHRY and CDR2 is SYGVKD. The TCR beta libraries were generated through quantitative 5'-RACE incorporating molecular barcodes. TCRdb redid the calling of the 5' RACE reads with MiXCR, one entry per CDR3 protein. The repertoire holds approximately 300,000 distinct CDR3 sequences, with under 8.5% as singletons. The sequenced sample consisted of blood, either unsorted or a sorted T cell fraction (not recorded which). The chain has TRBV10-3 and TRBJ2-6, with a weak D call TRBD1 (5 bases). The origin of this receptor is a male donor with ankylosing spondylitis. In DNA, the CDR3 is TGTGCCATCAGTGAAGGGGTAATCTCTGGGGCCAACGTCCTGACTTTC. This gives the protein CAISEGVISGANVLTF.